The 10 T cell receptor beta chains in this list originate from one sample, sequenced in a study of cytomegalovirus exposure and HLA in healthy donors. The PCR had 60 Vbeta and 13 Jbeta primers. The data were produced by immunoSEQ multiplex PCR, yet TCRdb's version contains in-frame clones alone and is incomplete. This table has approximately 220,000 clones, around 80% appearing once. Sequenced material: PBMCs. All receptors come from a girl between 2 and 10 years old in good health and CMV-seronegative.

The V call is TRBV7-2, the J call TRBJ1-4; maybe TRBD1 (5 bases). The CDR3 extends over 16 amino acids. V dropped 1 base and J dropped 2 bases, with 11 bases sitting between them. The germline V gene has CDR1 SGHTA and CDR2 FQGNSA. CDR3 sequence: CASSLVGTATNEKLFF. The CDR3 DNA reads as TGTGCCAGCAGCTTAGTGGGGACTGCTACTAATGAAAAACTGTTTTTT.

V and J are TRBV13 and TRBJ1-4, with TRBD1 as a possible D gene (5 bases). V was pared by 6 bases and J by 1 base, with 12 bases between. Per germline, CDR1 PRHDT and CDR2 FYEKMQ (reference sequence). CDR3 length: 15 residues. CDR3 sequence (DNA): TGTGCCAGCAGTCCCTCAGGGTTAACTAATGAAAAACTGTTTTTT. This codes for CASSPSGLTNEKLFF.

The gene calls are TRBV19 and TRBJ2-7, with D possibly being TRBD2 (6 bases). The germline V gene has CDR1 LNHDA and CDR2 SQIVND (reference sequence). This CDR3 region has 14 residues. Trimming removed 10 bases at V and 5 bases at J, with 21 bases between. CDR3: CATSNDGGTHEQYF. DNA of the CDR3: TGTGCCACCTCCAATGACGGGGGAACCCACGAGCAGTACTTC. Based on the CDR3 plus reference TRBV19 and TRBJ2-7, the full variable domain is DGGITQSPKYLFRKEGQNVTLSCEQNLNHDAMYWYRQDPGQGLRLIYYSQIVNDFQKGDIAEGYSVSREKKESFPLTVTSAQKNPTAFYLCATSNDGGTHEQYFGPGTRLTVT.

This clone was recorded a few times. The rearrangement links TRBV20-1 to TRBJ2-1, with a possible D match to TRBD2 (6 bases). Germline loops: CDR1 DFQATT, CDR2 SNEGSKA (reference sequence). Trimming removed 3 bases from V and 9 bases from J, with 9 bases in between. The CDR3 is 11 residues long. The CDR3 is CSASRGGEQFF. The CDR3 nucleotides are TGCAGTGCTAGTAGGGGAGGTGAGCAGTTCTTC.

In its sample, this clone was seen once. V is TRBV15 and J is TRBJ2-5, with TRBD2 matching over 11 bases. The germline V gene has CDR1 LNHNV and CDR2 YYDKDF (reference sequence). This CDR3 has 16 amino acids. The J segment lost 0 bases and the V segment lost 5 bases, leaving 5 bases of the junction unmatched. CDR3 sequence: CATSRGLADYQETQYF. The CDR3 nucleotides are TGTGCCACCAGCCGGGGACTAGCGGATTACCAAGAGACCCAGTACTTC. Based on the CDR3 plus reference TRBV15 and TRBJ2-5, the full variable domain is DAMVIQNPRYQVTQFGKPVTLSCSQTLNHNVMYWYQQKSSQAPKLLFHYYDKDFNNEADTPDNFQSRRPNTSFCFLDIRSPGLGDTAMYLCATSRGLADYQETQYFGPGTRLLVL.

This clone was counted once. V and J are TRBV6-5 and TRBJ1-6; no reliable D call. Germline assignment: CDR1 MNHEY and CDR2 SVGAGI. There are 15 residues in the CDR3. V was cut by 0 bases and J by 6 bases, with 9 bases left in between. CDR3 region: CASSYSKLGNSPLHF. CDR3 nucleotides: TGTGCCAGCAGTTACTCGAAACTCGGTAATTCACCCCTCCACTTT.

The chain links TRBV7-7 to TRBJ2-1; 9 nucleotides align to TRBD2. The CDR3 consists of 19 residues. J was trimmed by 9 bases and V by 5 bases; bases with no gene match: 23. The germline V gene encodes CDR1 SSHAT and CDR2 FNYEAQ (reference sequence). The CDR3 DNA follows: TGTGCCAGCAGCCCCGCGGGGGGGACGGGGTCGGGCCTAAAGGGTGAGCAGTTCTTC. Protein: CASSPAGGTGSGLKGEQFF. Full variable domain (missing parts from reference TRBV7-7 and TRBJ2-1): GAGVSQSPRYKVTKRGQDVTLRCDPISSHATLYWYQQALGQGPEFLTYFNYEAQPDKSGLPSDRFSAERPEGSISTLTIQRTEQRDSAMYRCASSPAGGTGSGLKGEQFFGPGTRLTVL.

The chain couples TRBV6-1 to TRBJ2-5, with TRBD1 identical over 9 bases. The J call may be wrong; the DNA end is better matched by TRBJ2-7. The CDR3 runs to 15 residues. Germline CDR1 reads MNHNS; CDR2 reads SASEGT. The CDR3 loop is CASSVPGQGVYEQYF. The CDR3 region has the DNA TGTGCCAGCAGTGTCCCGGGACAGGGAGTCTACGAGCAGTACTTC.

This clone was seen just once. The chain has TRBV19 and TRBJ2-7, with 7 nucleotides matching TRBD1. V was pared by 5 bases and J by 5 bases, with 6 bases of the junction left unmatched. Germline CDR1 reads LNHDA; CDR2 reads SQIVND (reference sequence). There are 13 residues in the CDR3. Here the CDR3 DNA reads TGTGCCAGTAGTTCTCGACAGGGTAACGAGCAGTACTTC. As protein: CASSSRQGNEQYF.

This clone has only one observation. This sequence joins TRBV29-1 and TRBJ1-2; tentative D call: TRBD1 (6 bases). V lost 5 bases to trimming and J lost 6 bases, with 10 bases between them. Germline V CDR1 and CDR2: SQVTM, ANQGSEA. This CDR3 has 11 amino acids. CDR3 bases: TGCAGCGTTACCAGGACAGATGGCTACACCTTC. Amino acid sequence: CSVTRTDGYTF.